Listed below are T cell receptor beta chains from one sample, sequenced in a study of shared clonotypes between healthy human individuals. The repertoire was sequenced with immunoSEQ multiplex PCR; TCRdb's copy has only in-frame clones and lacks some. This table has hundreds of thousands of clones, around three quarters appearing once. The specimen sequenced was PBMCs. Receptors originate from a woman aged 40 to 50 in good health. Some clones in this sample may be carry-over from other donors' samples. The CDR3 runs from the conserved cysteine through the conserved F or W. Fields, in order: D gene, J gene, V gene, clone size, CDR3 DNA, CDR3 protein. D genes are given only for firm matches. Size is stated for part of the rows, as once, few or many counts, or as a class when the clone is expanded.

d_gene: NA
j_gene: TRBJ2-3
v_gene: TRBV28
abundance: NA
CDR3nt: TGTGCCAGCAACGGGGCCGGCACAGATACGCAGTATTTT
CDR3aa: CASNGAGTDTQYF

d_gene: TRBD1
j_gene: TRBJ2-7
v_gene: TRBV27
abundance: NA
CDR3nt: TGTGCCAGCAGCTCAAGGGACAGTTCCTACGAGCAGTACTTC
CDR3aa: CASSSRDSSYEQYF

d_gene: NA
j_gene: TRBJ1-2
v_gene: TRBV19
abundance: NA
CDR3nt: TGTGCCAGTAGTATAACGGCAGAGGATAAGAGAGGCGGAAACTATGGCTACACCTTC
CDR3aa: CASSITAEDKRGGNYGYTF

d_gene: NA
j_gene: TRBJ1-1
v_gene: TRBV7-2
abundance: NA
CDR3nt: TGTGCCAGCAGCGTAACGAATAGACCGACCGAAAAAGGTGGTGCTTTCTTT
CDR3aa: CASSVTNRPTEKGGAFF

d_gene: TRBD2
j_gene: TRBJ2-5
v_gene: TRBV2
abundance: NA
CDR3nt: TGTGCCAGCAGTCGGGCGGGGGGACCACAAGAGACCCAGTACTTC
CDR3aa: CASSRAGGPQETQYF

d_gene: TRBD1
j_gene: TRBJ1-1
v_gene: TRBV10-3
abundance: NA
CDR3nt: TGTGCCATCAGTAGACAGGGAAACACTGAAGCTTTCTTT
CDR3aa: CAISRQGNTEAFF

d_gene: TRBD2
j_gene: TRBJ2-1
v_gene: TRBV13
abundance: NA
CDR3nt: TGTGCCAGCAGCTCCGGGTGGGGAGGGAATGAGCAGTTCTTC
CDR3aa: CASSSGWGGNEQFF

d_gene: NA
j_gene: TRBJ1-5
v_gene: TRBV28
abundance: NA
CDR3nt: TGTGCCAGCATCCCCCTAGGGTTCGGGGAATATAGCAATCAGCCCCAGCATTTT
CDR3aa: CASIPLGFGEYSNQPQHF

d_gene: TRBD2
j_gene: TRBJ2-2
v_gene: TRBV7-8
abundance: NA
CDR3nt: TGTGCCAGCAGCTTAGGGGGAGCGGGAGGACAGACCGGGGAGCCGTTTTTT
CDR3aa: CASSLGGAGGQTGEPFF

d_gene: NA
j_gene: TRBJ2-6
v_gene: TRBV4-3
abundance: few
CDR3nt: TGCGCCAGCAGCCAAGGTGGATCGATCTCTGGGGCCAACGTCCTGACTTTC
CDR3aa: CASSQGGSISGANVLTF

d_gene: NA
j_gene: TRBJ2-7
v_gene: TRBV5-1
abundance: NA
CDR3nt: TGCGCCAGCAACCTCGAGGGTCCAGCGTACCGGTACGAGCAGTACTTC
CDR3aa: CASNLEGPAYRYEQYF

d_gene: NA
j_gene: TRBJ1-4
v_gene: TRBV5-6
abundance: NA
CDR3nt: TGTGCCAGCAGCCAACGGGTGGGTAAACTGTTTTTT
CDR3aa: CASSQRVGKLFF

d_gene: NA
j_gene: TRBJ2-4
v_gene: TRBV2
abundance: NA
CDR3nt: TGTGCCAGCAGTGAAGTCGGCCTAAACCCAAACATTCAGTACTTC
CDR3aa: CASSEVGLNPNIQYF

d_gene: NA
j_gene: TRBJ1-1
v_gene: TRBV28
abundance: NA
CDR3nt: TGTGCCAGCAGTTTATTTACGAACACTGAAGCTTTCTTT
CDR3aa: CASSLFTNTEAFF

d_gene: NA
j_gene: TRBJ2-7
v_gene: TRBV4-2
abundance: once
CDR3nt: TGTGCCAGCAGCCAAGATCCGGACGTTTCCTACGAGCAGTACTTC
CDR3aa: CASSQDPDVSYEQYF

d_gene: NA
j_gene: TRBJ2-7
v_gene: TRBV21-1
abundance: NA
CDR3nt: TGTGCCAGCAGCGAAAAAGGGGAGCAAACCTACGAGCAGTACTTC
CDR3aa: CASSEKGEQTYEQYF

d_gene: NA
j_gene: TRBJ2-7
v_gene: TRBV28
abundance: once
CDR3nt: TGTGCCAGCAGTTTATGGGGTACAACTATTAGCTCCTACGAGCAGTACTTC
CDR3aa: CASSLWGTTISSYEQYF

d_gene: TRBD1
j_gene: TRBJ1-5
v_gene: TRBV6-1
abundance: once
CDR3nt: TGTGCCAGCAGTGGAACAGGGGGCAATCAGCCCCAGCATTTT
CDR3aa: CASSGTGGNQPQHF

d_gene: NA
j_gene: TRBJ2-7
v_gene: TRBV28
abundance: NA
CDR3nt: TGTGCCAGCAGAGATAGTGGCGAGCAGTACTTC
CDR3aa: CASRDSGEQYF

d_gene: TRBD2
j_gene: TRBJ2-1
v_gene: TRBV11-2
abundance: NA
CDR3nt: TGTGCCAGCAGCTCGTGGACTAGCGGGAGCCGCAATGAGCAGTTCTTC
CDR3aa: CASSSWTSGSRNEQFF

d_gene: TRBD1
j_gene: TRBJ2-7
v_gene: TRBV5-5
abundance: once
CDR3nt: TGTGCCAGCAGCTTGGTGGGACAGGGGGTCTCCTACGAGCAGTACTTC
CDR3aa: CASSLVGQGVSYEQYF

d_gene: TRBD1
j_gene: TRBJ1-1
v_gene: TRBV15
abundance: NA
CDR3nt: TGTGCCACCAGCAGAGATGCGGGGACAGGGAGAAACACTGAAGCTTTCTTT
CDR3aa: CATSRDAGTGRNTEAFF

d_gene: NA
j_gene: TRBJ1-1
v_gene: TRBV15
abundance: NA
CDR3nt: TGTGCCACCAGCAGAGCGAGGCAGGGCACTGAAGCTTTCTTT
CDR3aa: CATSRARQGTEAFF

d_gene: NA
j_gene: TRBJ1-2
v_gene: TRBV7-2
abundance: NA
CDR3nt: TGTGCCAGCAGCCCCCATCCCGCCACAGGGAACTATGGCTACACCTTC
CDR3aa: CASSPHPATGNYGYTF

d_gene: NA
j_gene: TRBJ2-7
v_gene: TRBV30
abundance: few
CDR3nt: TGTGCCTGGAGTCAGGACAGTGAGCAGTACTTC
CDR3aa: CAWSQDSEQYF

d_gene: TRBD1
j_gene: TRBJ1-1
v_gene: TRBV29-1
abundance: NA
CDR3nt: TGCAGCGTAGGGACAGGGCTTACTGAAGCTTTCTTT
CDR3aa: CSVGTGLTEAFF

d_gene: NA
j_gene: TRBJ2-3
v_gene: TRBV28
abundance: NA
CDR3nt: TGTGCCAGCAGTAGCCGGTCAGATACGCAGTACTTT
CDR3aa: CASSSRSDTQYF

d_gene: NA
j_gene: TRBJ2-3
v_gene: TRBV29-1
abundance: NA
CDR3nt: TGCAGCGTTGAAGAGGAGTCAGATACGCAGTATTTT
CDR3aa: CSVEEESDTQYF

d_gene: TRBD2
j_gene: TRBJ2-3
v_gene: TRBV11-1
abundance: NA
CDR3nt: TGTGCCAGCAGCCCCGGACTAGTTAGGGGCGTTCGTAGCACAGATACGCAGTATTTT
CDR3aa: CASSPGLVRGVRSTDTQYF

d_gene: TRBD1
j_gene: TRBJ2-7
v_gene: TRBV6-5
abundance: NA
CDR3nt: TGTGCCAGCGGGATGACAGGGGGCGAGCAGTACTTC
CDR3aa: CASGMTGGEQYF

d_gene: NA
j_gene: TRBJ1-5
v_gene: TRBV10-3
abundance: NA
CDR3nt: TGTGCCATCAGTAGTCAAGGACAGCTAAGCAATCAGCCCCAGCATTTT
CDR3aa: CAISSQGQLSNQPQHF

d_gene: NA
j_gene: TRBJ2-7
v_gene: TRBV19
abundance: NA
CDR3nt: TGTGCCAGTAGTCCCCTATTGACAGGTTTCGAGCAGTACTTC
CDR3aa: CASSPLLTGFEQYF